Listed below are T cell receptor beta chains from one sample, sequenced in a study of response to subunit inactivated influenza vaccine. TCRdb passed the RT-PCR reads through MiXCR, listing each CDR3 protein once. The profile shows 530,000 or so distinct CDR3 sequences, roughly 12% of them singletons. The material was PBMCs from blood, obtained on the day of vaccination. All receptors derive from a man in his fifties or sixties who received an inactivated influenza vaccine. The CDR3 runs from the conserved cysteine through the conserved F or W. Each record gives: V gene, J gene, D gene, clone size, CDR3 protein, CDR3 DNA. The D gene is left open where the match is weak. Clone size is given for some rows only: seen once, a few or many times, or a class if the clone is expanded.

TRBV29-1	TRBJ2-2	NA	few	CSVDGPGVGELFF	TGCAGCGTTGACGGGCCGGGAGTCGGGGAGCTGTTTTTT
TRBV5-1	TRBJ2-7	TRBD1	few	CASSLERDRAGEQYF	TGCGCCAGCAGCTTGGAGCGGGACAGGGCGGGGGAGCAGTACTTC
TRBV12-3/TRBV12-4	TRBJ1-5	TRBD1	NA	CASRRGTEAVGPQHF	TGTGCCAGCAGACGGGGGACAGAGGCGGTCGGGCCCCAGCATTTT
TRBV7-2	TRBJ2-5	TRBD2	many	CASSPPGLAGGGKYF	TGTGCCAGCAGCCCCCCCGGACTAGCGGGTGGGGGTAAGTACTTC
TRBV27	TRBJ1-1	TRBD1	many	CASTGTGVNTEAFF	TGTGCCAGCACCGGGACAGGAGTGAACACTGAAGCTTTCTTT
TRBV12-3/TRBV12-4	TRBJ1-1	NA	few	CASSPGTLEGTEAFF	TGTGCCAGCAGTCCAGGGACACTCGAGGGGACTGAAGCTTTCTTT
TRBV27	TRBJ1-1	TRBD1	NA	CASSPRTGVRTEAFF	TGTGCCAGCAGTCCGAGGACAGGGGTTCGGACTGAAGCTTTCTTT
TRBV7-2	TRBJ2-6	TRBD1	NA	CASSRDSSSGANVLTF	TGTGCCAGCAGCCGGGACAGTTCCTCTGGGGCCAACGTCCTGACTTTC
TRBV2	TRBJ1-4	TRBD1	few	CASSLPPGTGDNEKLFF	TGTGCCAGCAGTTTACCTCCCGGGACAGGGGATAATGAAAAACTGTTTTTT
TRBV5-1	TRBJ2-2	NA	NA	CASSPSGTWNTGELFF	TGCGCCAGCAGCCCCTCTGGGACTTGGAACACCGGGGAGCTGTTTTTT
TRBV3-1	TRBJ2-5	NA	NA	CASSLKSAGQFKETQYF	TGTGCCAGCAGCCTTAAATCCGCGGGGCAGTTCAAAGAGACCCAGTACTTC
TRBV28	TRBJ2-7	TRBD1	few	CASTTGTGLDEQYF	TGTGCCAGTACTACCGGGACAGGGTTGGACGAGCAGTACTTC
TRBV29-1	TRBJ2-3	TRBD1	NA	CSGRDRASGTDTQYF	TGCAGCGGCCGGGACAGGGCATCGGGCACAGATACGCAGTATTTT
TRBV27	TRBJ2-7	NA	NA	CASSLVFGTSYEQYF	TGTGCCAGCAGTTTAGTTTTCGGCACATCCTACGAGCAGTACTTC
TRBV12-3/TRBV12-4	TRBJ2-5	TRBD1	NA	CASSSDRGTLNQETQYF	TGTGCCAGCAGTTCGGACAGGGGTACGCTAAACCAAGAGACCCAGTACTTC
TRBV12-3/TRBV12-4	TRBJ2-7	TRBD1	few	CASSPWTGDEQYF	TGTGCCAGCAGTCCATGGACAGGGGACGAGCAGTACTTC
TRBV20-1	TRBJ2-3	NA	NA	CSARLGSDTQYF	TGCAGTGCGCGTCTGGGGTCAGATACGCAGTATTTT
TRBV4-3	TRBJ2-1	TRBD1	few	CASSQRTGDYNEQFF	TGCGCCAGCAGCCAAAGGACAGGGGATTACAATGAGCAGTTCTTC
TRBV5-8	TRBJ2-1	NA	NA	CASNPRNVRNEQFF	TGTGCCAGCAACCCCCGCAACGTACGGAATGAGCAGTTCTTC
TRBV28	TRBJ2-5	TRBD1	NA	CASSTRGQGWLGETQYF	TGTGCCAGCAGTACCCGGGGACAGGGGTGGCTCGGAGAGACCCAGTACTTC
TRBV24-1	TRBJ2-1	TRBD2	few	CATSDWGGGPQPHNEQFF	TGTGCCACCAGTGATTGGGGGGGAGGGCCACAACCGCATAATGAGCAGTTCTTC
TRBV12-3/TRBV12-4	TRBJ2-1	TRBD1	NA	CASSGDSPTEYNEQFF	TGTGCCAGCAGTGGGGACAGCCCAACGGAATACAATGAGCAGTTCTTC
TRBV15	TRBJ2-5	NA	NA	CATSRDQQTQYF	TGTGCCACCAGCAGAGATCAACAGACCCAGTACTTC
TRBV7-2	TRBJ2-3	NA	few	CASSLAALASTDTQYF	TGTGCCAGCAGCTTAGCCGCACTAGCTAGCACAGATACGCAGTATTTT
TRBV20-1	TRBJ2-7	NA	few	CSASSDTSYEQYF	TGCAGTGCTAGCTCTGACACATCCTACGAGCAGTACTTC
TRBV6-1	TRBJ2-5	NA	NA	CASSSNTAGTARGTQYF	TGTGCCAGCAGCTCGAATACGGCCGGGACGGCCAGGGGGACCCAGTACTTC
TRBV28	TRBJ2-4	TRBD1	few	CASSLLRDSLAKNIQYF	TGTGCCAGCAGTCTCCTCCGGGACAGTCTAGCCAAAAACATTCAGTACTTC
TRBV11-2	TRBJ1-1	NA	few	CASSLVDTEAFF	TGTGCCAGCAGCTTAGTGGACACTGAAGCTTTCTTT
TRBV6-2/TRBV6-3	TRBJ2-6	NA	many	CASRQISGANVLTF	TGTGCCAGCAGGCAAATCTCTGGGGCCAACGTCCTGACTTTC
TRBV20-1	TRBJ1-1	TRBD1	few	CSTRYLLDRAQSEAFF	TGCAGCACCAGGTATCTCCTGGACAGGGCCCAGTCGGAAGCTTTCTTT
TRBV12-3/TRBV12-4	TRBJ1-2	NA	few	CASSLGRDHGYTF	TGTGCCAGCAGCCTGGGTAGAGATCATGGCTACACCTTC
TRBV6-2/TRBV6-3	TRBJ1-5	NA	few	CASSYASSRVNQPQHF	TGTGCCAGCAGTTATGCCTCTTCCAGGGTGAATCAGCCCCAGCATTTT
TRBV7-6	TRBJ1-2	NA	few	CASSPPGVDYGYTF	TGTGCCAGCAGCCCTCCAGGGGTAGACTATGGCTACACCTTC
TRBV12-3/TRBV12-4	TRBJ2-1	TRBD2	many	CASSQPGLARNEQFF	TGTGCCAGCAGCCAACCGGGACTAGCGAGGAATGAGCAGTTCTTC
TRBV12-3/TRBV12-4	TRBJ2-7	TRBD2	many	CASSEASGGSYEQYF	TGTGCCAGCAGCGAGGCTAGCGGGGGATCCTACGAGCAGTACTTC
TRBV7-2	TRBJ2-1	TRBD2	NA	CASSLASPGLAGGYNEQFF	TGTGCCAGCAGCTTAGCAAGCCCGGGACTAGCGGGAGGTTACAATGAGCAGTTCTTC
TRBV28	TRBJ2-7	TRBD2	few	CASNKGTSGGPESSYEQYF	TGTGCCAGCAATAAGGGAACTAGCGGGGGACCCGAAAGCTCCTACGAGCAGTACTTC
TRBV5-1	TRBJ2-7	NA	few	CASSPEGAYEQYF	TGCGCCAGCAGCCCGGAGGGGGCCTACGAGCAGTACTTC
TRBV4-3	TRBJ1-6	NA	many	CASSQDFPSSYNSPLHF	TGCGCCAGCAGCCAAGATTTCCCGAGCTCCTATAATTCACCCCTCCACTTT
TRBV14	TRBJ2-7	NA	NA	CASSQDASPTYEQYF	TGTGCCAGCAGCCAAGACGCTAGCCCCACCTACGAGCAGTACTTC
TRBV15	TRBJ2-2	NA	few	CATSRTVPTGELFF	TGTGCCACCAGCAGGACTGTTCCTACCGGGGAGCTGTTTTTT
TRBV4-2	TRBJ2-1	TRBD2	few	CASSQASLAGGPNEQFF	TGTGCCAGCAGCCAAGCCTCCCTAGCGGGGGGCCCAAATGAGCAGTTCTTC
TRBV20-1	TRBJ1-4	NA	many	CSAYTSATNEKLFF	TGCAGTGCTTATACTTCTGCAACTAATGAAAAACTGTTTTTT
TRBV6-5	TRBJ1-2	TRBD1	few	CASSFLDRGSLDGYTF	TGTGCCAGCAGCTTCCTCGACAGGGGGTCTCTTGATGGCTACACCTTC
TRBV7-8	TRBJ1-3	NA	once	CASSSRNLGNTIYF	TGTGCCAGCAGCTCGCGGAACCTTGGAAACACCATATATTTT
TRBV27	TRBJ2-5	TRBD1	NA	CPSSVGQVMGETQYF	TGTCCCAGCAGTGTGGGACAGGTTATGGGAGAGACCCAGTACTTC
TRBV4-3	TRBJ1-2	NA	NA	CASSQEFRGRANYGYTF	TGCGCCAGCAGCCAAGAGTTCCGTGGCAGGGCCAACTATGGCTACACCTTC
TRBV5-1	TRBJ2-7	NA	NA	CASSGPWGQPAEQYF	TGCGCCAGCAGCGGTCCTTGGGGACAACCGGCCGAGCAGTACTTC
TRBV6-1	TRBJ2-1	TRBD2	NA	CASRRTSGGREQFF	TGTGCCAGCAGGAGGACTAGCGGGGGGAGGGAGCAGTTCTTC
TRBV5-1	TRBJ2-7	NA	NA	CASSNPDGYEQYF	TGCGCCAGCAGCAACCCGGACGGCTACGAGCAGTACTTC
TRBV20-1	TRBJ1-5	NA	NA	CSARDLRNQPQHF	TGCAGTGCTAGAGATTTGCGGAATCAGCCCCAGCATTTT
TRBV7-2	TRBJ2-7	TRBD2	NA	CASSFNSGVYEQYF	TGTGCCAGCAGCTTTAATAGCGGGGTATACGAGCAGTACTTC
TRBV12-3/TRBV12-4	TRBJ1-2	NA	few	CASSLKGRRGYTF	TGTGCCAGCAGTTTAAAGGGGAGGAGAGGCTACACCTTC
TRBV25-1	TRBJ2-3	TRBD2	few	CASLGGMMYF	TGTGCCAGTTTGGGGGGGATGATGTATTTT